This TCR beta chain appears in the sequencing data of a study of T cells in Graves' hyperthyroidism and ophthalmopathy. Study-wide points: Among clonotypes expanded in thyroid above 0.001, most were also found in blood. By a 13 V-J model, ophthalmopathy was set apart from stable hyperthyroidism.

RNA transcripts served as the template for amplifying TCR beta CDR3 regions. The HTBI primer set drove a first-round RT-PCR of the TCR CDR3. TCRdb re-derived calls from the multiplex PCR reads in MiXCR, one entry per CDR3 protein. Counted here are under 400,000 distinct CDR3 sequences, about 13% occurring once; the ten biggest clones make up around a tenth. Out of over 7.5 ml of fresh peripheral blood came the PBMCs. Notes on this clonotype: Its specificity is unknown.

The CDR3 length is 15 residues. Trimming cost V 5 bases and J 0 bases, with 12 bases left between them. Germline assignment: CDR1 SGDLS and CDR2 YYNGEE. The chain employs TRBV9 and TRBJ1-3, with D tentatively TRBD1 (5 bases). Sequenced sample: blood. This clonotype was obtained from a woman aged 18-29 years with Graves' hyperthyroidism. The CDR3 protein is CASSKQAASGNTIYF. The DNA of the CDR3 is TGTGCCAGCAGTAAACAGGCAGCCTCTGGAAACACCATATATTTT.